This T cell receptor (beta chain) appears in the sequencing data of a study of T cell changes during pregnancy in multiple sclerosis. The V end was cut by 3 bases, the J end by 3 bases, with 13 bases between. Germline CDR1 is SGHDT and CDR2 is YYEEEE. This CDR3 is 14 amino acids long. Some clones are missing from TCRdb's copy, which holds only in-frame ones; the method was immunoSEQ multiplex PCR. Counted here are approximately 60,000 clones, around 94% occurring once; the ten biggest clones make up 3% to 3.5%. The chain has TRBV5-6 and TRBJ2-7; D possibly corresponds to TRBD2 (6 bases). The starting material was CD8+ T cells from peripheral blood mononuclear cells, obtained in the third trimester of pregnancy. This sequence was found in a female donor with multiple sclerosis, enrolled in a pregnancy study. The CDR3 DNA sequence: TGTGCCAGCAGCTCCTTAGCGGTGGACTACGAGCAGTACTTC. Translating gives CASSSLAVDYEQYF.